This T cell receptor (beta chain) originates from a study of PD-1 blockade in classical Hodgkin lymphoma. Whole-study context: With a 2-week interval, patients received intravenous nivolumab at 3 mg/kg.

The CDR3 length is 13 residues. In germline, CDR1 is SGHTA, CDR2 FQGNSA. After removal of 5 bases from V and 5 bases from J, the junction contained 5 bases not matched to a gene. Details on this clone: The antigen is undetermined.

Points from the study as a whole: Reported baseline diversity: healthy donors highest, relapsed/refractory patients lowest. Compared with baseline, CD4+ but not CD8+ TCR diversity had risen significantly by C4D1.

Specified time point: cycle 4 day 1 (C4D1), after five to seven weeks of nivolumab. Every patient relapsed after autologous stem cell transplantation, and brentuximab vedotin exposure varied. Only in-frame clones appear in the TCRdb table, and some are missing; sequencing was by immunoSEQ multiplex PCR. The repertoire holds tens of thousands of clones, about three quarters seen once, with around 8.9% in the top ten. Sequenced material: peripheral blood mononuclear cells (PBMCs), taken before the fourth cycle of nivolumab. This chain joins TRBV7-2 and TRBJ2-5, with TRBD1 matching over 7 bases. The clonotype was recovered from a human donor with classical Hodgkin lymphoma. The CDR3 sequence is CASSATGAETQYF. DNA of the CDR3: TGTGCCAGCAGCGCCACAGGGGCGGAGACCCAGTACTTC.